This T cell receptor beta chain derives from a study of blood T cell repertoires in COVID-19. Study context: Italy, Spain and the United States were the sources of the convalescent and acute COVID-19 samples.

Original handling: Amplification from reference gene primers served as the basis for estimated nucleated cell counts. The data were produced by immunoSEQ multiplex PCR, yet TCRdb's version contains in-frame clones alone and is incomplete. Clone size and V and J calls were adopted from that table, with D and trimming inferred from the DNA. The sample consists of about 240,000 clones, roughly four fifths of them appearing once. CDR1 is SNHLY and CDR2 is FYNNEI in the germline V gene. Trimming at V came to 6 bases and at J to 1 base, leaving 15 bases not matched to a gene. The length of the CDR3 is 19 residues. Seattle participants joined during active infection and were tracked over time.

What was sequenced was peripheral blood. The TCR originated in a woman at least 80 years old with COVID-19, enrolled during active disease. The chain couples TRBV2 to TRBJ2-1; 10 bases fit TRBD2. The CDR3 DNA reads TGTGCCAGCAGATCCCCCGAGGTAGCGGGGGGCAGTTCCTACAATGAGCAGTTCTTC. Protein sequence: CASRSPEVAGGSSYNEQFF.